This TCR beta chain emerged from a study of T cell responses to AZD1222 COVID-19 vaccine. The CDR3 consists of 15 residues. Germline V gene data show CDR1 as SGHDT and CDR2 as YYEEEE. The germline V and J ends were trimmed by 2 bases and 0 bases, with 9 bases remaining between them. Sequencing was performed with immunoSEQ multiplex PCR; in TCRdb, only in-frame clones are kept and a portion is missing. The sample has around 100,000 clones, more than 85% seen once. In regard to this clone: Its antigen is unknown.

General observations from the study: Baseline seropositivity characterized only six AZD1222 recipients.

The sequencing used peripheral blood, collected on day 0 of AZD1222 vaccination. This clonotype originated in an adult in good health. This chain links TRBV5-6 with TRBJ2-1, with D perhaps matching TRBD2 (5 bases). The CDR3 DNA reads TGTGCCAGCAGCTTCGCTGGGAGCTCCTACAATGAGCAGTTCTTC. Its protein product is CASSFAGSSYNEQFF. Full variable domain (remainder filled in from reference TRBV5-6 and TRBJ2-1): DAGVTQSPTHLIKTRGQQVTLRCSPKSGHDTVSWYQQALGQGPQFIFQYYEEEERQRGNFPDRFSGHQFPNYSSELNVNALLLGDSALYLCASSFAGSSYNEQFFGPGTRLTVL.